These 6 T cell receptor beta chains share one sample of origin, sequenced in a study of early T cells in non-severe SARS-CoV-2 infection. TCRdb recomputed calls from the 5' RACE reads with MiXCR, one row per CDR3 protein. The sample consists of 70,000 or so distinct CDR3 sequences, approximately 13% of them appearing once. The sequencing sample was made of whole blood. The source is an adult who was a healthcare worker with PCR-confirmed SARS-CoV-2 infection or an uninfected control (not recorded which).

Ten or more counts support this clonotype. This chain uses TRBV4-3 with TRBJ1-6, with D unclear. The V end was cut by 1 base, the J end by 14 bases, with 12 bases between. The CDR3 has 13 residues. Germline lookup yields CDR1 LGHNA and CDR2 YSLEER. The CDR3 sequence is CASSQATKRTLHF. DNA for the CDR3: TGCGCCAGCAGCCAAGCCACTAAGAGGACCCTCCACTTT.

At least ten counts were recorded for this clonotype. The J gene is TRBJ1-2, the V gene TRBV18; D is unresolved. V gave up 3 bases and J gave up 5 bases, with 10 bases separating them. Germline V gene sequence: CDR1 KGHSH, CDR2 LQKENI. The CDR3 is made up of 13 amino acids. The CDR3 bases are TGTGCCAGCTCACCTGGGCAGTTTTATGGCTACACCTTC. Translating gives CASSPGQFYGYTF.

This clonotype was seen only a few times. The chain joins TRBV28 to TRBJ2-5; D perhaps matches TRBD2 (5 bases). CDR3 length: 14 residues. Germline V gene data show CDR1 as MDHEN and CDR2 as SYDVKM. V lost 6 bases and J lost 2, with 13 bases in between. The CDR3 protein is CASRAPGEQETQYF. The CDR3 DNA is TGTGCCAGCAGGGCCCCCGGGGAACAAGAGACCCAGTACTTC.

This clonotype appeared many times. J is TRBJ1-1 and V is TRBV12-3 or TRBV12-4; D call uncertain. The V and J ends lost 3 bases and 1 base respectively, with 6 bases between them. This CDR3 contains 13 residues. CDR3 amino acids: CASSFQKNTEAFF. The DNA of the CDR3 is TGTGCCAGCAGTTTCCAAAAGAACACTGAAGCTTTCTTT.

This clonotype was counted many times. The V call is TRBV20-1, the J call TRBJ1-1; D ambiguous. The V gene's germline CDR1 is DFQATT and CDR2 SNEGSKA (reference sequence). CDR3 size: 13 residues. V lost 2 bases and J 1 base, leaving 8 bases between the germline ends. The CDR3 nucleotides read TGCAGTGCTAGATCTGAATCGAACACTGAAGCTTTCTTT. The encoded protein is CSARSESNTEAFF.

This chain links TRBV7-2 with TRBJ2-4; 11 bases agree with TRBD2. CDR3 length: 15 amino acids. V shed 4 bases, J shed 8 bases, and the junction held 7 bases outside the gene matches. The germline gives CDR1 SGHTA, CDR2 FQGNSA. The CDR3 loop is CASSSPTSGAYIQYF. The CDR3, as DNA: TGTGCCAGCAGCTCCCCGACTAGCGGGGCCTACATTCAGTACTTC.